The clone carrying this T cell receptor beta chain has a handful of counts. Its antigen is unidentified. Additional DNA sequences in this sample encode the identical CDR3. Method: immunoSEQ multiplex PCR; TCRdb's copy keeps in-frame clones and lacks some. This sample has fewer than 70,000 clones, with less than 75% found just once. The record originates from a study of cytotoxic CD8 clonotypes in ibrutinib-treated CLL. Study outcomes and limitations: Baseline clonality, above age-matched healthy donor levels, tracked circulating CD8+ T-cell counts.

Germline CDR1 is LGHNA and CDR2 is YSLEER. V shed 1 base, J shed 4 bases, and the junction held 2 bases outside the gene matches. This CDR3 region has 15 residues. This clonotype was obtained from a human donor with chronic lymphocytic leukemia. The chain has TRBV4-3 and TRBJ2-7; 12 nucleotides line up with TRBD2. Here the sequenced sample was PBMCs, taken after 12 months of ibrutinib treatment. CDR3 residues: CASSQGLAGAYEQYF. CDR3 nucleotide sequence: TGCGCCAGCAGCCAAGGACTAGCGGGAGCGTACGAGCAGTACTTC.